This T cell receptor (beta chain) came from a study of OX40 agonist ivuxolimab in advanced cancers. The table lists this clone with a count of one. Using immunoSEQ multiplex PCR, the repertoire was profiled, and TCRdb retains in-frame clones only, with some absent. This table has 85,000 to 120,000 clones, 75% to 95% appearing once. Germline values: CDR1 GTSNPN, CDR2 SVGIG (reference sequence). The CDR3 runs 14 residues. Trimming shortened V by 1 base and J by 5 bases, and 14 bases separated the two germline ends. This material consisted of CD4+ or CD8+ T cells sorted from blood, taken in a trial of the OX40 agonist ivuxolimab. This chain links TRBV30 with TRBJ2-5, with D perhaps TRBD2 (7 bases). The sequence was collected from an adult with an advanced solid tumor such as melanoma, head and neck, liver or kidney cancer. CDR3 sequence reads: CAWSEWGGHETQYF. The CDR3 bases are TGTGCCTGGAGTGAATGGGGGGGCCATGAGACCCAGTACTTC.